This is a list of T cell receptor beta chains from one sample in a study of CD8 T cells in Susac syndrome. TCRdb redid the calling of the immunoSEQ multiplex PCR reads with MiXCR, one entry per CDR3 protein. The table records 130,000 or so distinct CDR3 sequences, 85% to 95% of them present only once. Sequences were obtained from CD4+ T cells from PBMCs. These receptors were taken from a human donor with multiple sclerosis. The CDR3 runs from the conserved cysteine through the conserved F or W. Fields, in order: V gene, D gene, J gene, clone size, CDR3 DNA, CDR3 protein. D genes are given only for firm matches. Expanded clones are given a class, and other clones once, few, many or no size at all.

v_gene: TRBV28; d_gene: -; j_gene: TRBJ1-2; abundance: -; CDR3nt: TGTGCCGTCCTGGATGGGGAAGCTAACTATGGCTACACCTTC; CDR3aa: CAVLDGEANYGYTF
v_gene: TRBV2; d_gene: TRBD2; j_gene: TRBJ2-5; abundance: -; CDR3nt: TGTGCCAGCAGGAAACTAGCGGGACTCCAAGAGACCCAGTACTTC; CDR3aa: CASRKLAGLQETQYF
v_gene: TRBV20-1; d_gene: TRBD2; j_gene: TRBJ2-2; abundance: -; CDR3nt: TGCAGTGCTAGAGATTATGGCCAGCGGGGCACCGGGGAGCTGTTTTTT; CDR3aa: CSARDYGQRGTGELFF
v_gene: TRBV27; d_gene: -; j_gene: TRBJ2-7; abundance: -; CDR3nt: TGTGCCAGCAGTACCTTCCGTCAAAAAAACGAGCAGTACTTC; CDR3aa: CASSTFRQKNEQYF
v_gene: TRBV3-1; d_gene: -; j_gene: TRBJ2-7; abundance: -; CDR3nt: TGTGCCAGCAGCCAACTTAGGGGTTACGAGCAGTACTTC; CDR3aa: CASSQLRGYEQYF
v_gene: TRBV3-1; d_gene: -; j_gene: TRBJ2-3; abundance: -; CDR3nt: TGTGCCAGCAGCCTGGTTGGGAGACGGGATACGCAGTATTTT; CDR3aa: CASSLVGRRDTQYF
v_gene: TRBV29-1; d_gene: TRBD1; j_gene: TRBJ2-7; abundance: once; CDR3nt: TGCAGCGGCAAGACAGGGGCCTACGAGCAGTACTTC; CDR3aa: CSGKTGAYEQYF
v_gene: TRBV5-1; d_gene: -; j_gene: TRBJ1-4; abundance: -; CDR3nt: TGCGCCAGCAAGAAATGGGGGGCGGAGATTAATGAAAAACTGTTTTTT; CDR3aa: CASKKWGAEINEKLFF
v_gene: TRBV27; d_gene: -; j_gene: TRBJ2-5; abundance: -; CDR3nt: TGTGCCAGCAGCTGGCGGTCGGCGGGTGGAGAGACCCAGTACTTC; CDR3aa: CASSWRSAGGETQYF
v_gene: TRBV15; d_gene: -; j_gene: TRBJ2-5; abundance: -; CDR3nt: TGTGCCACGACCAGAGCGCAAGAGACCCAGTACTTC; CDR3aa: CATTRAQETQYF
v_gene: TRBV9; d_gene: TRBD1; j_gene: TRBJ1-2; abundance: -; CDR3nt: TGTGCCAGCAGCGGGACAGGGGGCCTTAACTATGGCTACACCTTC; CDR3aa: CASSGTGGLNYGYTF
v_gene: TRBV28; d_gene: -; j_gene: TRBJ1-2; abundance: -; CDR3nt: TGTGCCAGCAGTCCCGGTACAGCTAACTATGGCTACACCTTC; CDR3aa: CASSPGTANYGYTF
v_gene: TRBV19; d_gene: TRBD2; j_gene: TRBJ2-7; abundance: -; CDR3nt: TGTGCCAGTAGTATTCAGGGCGGGAGCTCCTACGAGCAGTACTTC; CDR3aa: CASSIQGGSSYEQYF
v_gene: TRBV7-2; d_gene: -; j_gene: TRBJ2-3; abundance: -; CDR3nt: TGTGCCAGCAGCTTACAGGGTGGAACAGATACGCAGTATTTT; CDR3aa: CASSLQGGTDTQYF
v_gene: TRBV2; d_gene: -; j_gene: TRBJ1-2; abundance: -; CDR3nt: TGTGCCAGCACCGTAGCGGGGGAAGGCTATGGCTACACCTTC; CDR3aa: CASTVAGEGYGYTF
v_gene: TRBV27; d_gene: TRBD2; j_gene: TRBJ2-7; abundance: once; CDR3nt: TGTGCCAGCAGTCCTTCCCGGACTAGCCGCGAGCAGTACTTC; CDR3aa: CASSPSRTSREQYF
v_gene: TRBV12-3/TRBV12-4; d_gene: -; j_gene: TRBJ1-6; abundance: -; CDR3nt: TGTGCCAGCAGTTTAGGCGACTCCTATAATTCACCCCTCCACTTT; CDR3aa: CASSLGDSYNSPLHF
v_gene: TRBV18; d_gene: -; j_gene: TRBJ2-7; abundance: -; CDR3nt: TGTGCCAGCTCACCACCGGTTCGGACAGCTTACGAGCAGTACTTC; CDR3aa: CASSPPVRTAYEQYF
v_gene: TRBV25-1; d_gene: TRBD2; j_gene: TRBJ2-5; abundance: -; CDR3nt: TGTGCCAGCAAGAGTCTAGCGGGAGTCACGGAGACCCAGTACTTC; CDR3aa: CASKSLAGVTETQYF
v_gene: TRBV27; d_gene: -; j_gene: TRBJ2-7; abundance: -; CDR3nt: TGTGCCAGCAGTAAAATCCCTGCCCACGAGCAGTACTTC; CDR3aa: CASSKIPAHEQYF
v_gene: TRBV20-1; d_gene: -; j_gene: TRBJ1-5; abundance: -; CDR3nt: TGCAGTGCTAGAGATACAGCAGGGAGACGCAATCAGCCCCAGCATTTT; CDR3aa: CSARDTAGRRNQPQHF
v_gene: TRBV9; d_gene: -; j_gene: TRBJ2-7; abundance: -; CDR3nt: TGTGCCAGCAGCTTTAGCGTAGCTCCCTACGAGCAGTACTTC; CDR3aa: CASSFSVAPYEQYF
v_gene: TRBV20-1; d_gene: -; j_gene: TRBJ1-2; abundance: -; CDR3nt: TGCAGTGCTCCAGTGCACACCTTC; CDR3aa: CSAPVHTF
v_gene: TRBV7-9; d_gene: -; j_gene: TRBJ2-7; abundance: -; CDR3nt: TGTGCCAGCAGCCCCCGGGGTAGCGTGACATACGAGCAGTACTTC; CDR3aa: CASSPRGSVTYEQYF
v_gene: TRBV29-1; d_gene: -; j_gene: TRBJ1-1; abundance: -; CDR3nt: TGCAGCTCCGAGGGGCCCGGAGTCAACACTGAAGCTTTCTTT; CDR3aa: CSSEGPGVNTEAFF
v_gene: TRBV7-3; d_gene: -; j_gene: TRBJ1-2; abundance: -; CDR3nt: TGTGCCAGCAGCCCCGGGGGGGTTGGCTACACCTTC; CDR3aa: CASSPGGVGYTF
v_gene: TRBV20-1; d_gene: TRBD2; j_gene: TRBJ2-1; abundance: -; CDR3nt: TGCAGTGTCGTAGCGGGGGGGTTCTCCTACAATGAGCAGTTCTTC; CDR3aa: CSVVAGGFSYNEQFF
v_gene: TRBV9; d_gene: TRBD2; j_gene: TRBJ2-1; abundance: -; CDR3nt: TGTGCCAGCAGCGCTCAACCGGGACTAGCGGATGGGGCGCAGTTCTTC; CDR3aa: CASSAQPGLADGAQFF
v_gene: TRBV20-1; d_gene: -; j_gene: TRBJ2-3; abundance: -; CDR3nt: TGCAGTGCTCAGAAGGGTGGCGATACGCAGTATTTT; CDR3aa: CSAQKGGDTQYF
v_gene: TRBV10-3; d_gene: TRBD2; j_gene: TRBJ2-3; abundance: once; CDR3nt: TGTGCCACCACTAGCGGGGGGAGCACAGATACGCAGTATTTT; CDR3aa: CATTSGGSTDTQYF
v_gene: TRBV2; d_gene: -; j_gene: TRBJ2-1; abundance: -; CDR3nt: TGTGCCAGCGCCACGGGCCTAGGCAATGAGCAGTTCTTC; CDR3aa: CASATGLGNEQFF
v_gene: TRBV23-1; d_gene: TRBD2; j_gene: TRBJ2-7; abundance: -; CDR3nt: TGCGCCAGCAGTCAATCGAACGTGGGACTAGCGGGCCCCTACGAGCAGTACTTC; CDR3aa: CASSQSNVGLAGPYEQYF
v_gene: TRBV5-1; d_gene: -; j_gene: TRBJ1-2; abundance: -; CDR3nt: TGCGCCAGCAATGAGGGAGGCAGGGCCAACTATGGCTACACCTTC; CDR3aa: CASNEGGRANYGYTF
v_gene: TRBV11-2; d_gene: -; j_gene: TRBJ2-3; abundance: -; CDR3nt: TGTGCCAGCACCGGGGGGCGGGGCGGCCGACGGGTCACAGATACGCAGTATTTT; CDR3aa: CASTGGRGGRRVTDTQYF
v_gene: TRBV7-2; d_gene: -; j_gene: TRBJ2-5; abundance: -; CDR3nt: TGTGCCAGCAGCTTGACGGGAAACGGGGAGACCCAGTACTTC; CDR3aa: CASSLTGNGETQYF
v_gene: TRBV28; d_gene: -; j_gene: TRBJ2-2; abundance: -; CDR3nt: TGTGCCAGCAGGTCAGGGAACACCGGGGAGCTGTTTTTT; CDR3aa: CASRSGNTGELFF
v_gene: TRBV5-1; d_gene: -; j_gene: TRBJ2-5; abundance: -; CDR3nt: TGCGCCAGCAGTCCACCCGGACGGAGCCAGGAGACCCAGTACTTC; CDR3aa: CASSPPGRSQETQYF
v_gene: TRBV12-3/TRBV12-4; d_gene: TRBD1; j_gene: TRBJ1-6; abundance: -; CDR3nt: TGTGCCAGCAGCCGGGACAGTGCTAATTCACCCCTCCACTTT; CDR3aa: CASSRDSANSPLHF
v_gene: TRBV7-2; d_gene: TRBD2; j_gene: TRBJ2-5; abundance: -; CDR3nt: TGTGCCAGCAGGGTAGCGGGGGGTCAAGAGACCCAGTACTTC; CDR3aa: CASRVAGGQETQYF
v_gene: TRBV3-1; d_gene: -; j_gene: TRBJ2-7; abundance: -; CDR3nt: TGTGCCAGCAGCCAACAATACGAGCAGTACTTC; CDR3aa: CASSQQYEQYF